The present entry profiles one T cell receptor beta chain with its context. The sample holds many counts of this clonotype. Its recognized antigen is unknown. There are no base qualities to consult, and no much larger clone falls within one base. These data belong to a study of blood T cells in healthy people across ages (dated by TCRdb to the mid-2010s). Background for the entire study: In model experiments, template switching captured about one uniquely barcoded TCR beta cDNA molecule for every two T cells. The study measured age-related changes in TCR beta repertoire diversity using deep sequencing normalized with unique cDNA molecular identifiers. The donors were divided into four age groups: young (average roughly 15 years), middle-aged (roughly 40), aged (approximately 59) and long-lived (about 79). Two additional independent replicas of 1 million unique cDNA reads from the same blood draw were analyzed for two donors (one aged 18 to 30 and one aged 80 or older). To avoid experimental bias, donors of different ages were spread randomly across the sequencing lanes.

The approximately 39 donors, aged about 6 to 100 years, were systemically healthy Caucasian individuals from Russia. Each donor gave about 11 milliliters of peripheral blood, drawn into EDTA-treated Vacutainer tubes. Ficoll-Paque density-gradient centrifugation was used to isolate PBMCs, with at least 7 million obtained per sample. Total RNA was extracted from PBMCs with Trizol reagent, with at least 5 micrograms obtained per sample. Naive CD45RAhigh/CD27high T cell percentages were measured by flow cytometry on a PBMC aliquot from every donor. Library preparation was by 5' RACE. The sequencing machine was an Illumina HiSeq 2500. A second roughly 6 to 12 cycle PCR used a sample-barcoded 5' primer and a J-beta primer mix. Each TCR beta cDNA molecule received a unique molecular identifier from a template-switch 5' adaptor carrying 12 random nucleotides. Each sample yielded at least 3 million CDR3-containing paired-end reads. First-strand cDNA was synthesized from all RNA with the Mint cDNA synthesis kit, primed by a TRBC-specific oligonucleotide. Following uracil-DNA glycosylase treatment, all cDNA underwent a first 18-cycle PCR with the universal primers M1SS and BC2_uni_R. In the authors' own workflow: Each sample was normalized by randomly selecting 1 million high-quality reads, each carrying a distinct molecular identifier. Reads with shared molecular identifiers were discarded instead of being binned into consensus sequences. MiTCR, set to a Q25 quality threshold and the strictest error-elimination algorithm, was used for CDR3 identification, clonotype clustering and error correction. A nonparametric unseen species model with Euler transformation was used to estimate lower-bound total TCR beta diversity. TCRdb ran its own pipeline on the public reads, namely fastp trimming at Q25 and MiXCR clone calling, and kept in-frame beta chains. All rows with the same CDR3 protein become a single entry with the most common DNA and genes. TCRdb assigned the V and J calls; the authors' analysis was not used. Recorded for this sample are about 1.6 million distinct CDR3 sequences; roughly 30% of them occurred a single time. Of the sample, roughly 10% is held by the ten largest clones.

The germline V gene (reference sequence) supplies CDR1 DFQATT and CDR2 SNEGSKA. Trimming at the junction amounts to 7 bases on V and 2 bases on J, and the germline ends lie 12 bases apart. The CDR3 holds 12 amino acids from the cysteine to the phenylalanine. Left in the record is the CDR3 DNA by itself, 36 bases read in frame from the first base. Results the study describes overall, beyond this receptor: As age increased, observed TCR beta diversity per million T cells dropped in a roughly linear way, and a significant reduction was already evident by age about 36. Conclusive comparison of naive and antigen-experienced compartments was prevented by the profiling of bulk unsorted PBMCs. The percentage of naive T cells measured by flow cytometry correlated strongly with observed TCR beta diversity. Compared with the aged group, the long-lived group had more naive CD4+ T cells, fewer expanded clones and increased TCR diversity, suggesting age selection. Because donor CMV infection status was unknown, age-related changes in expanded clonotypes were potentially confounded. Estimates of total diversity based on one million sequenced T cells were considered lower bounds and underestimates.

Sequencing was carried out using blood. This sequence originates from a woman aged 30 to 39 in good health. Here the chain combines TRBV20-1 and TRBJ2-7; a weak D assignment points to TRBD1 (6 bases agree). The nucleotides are TGCAGTGGAAGGGACAAGCCCTACGAGCAGTACTTC. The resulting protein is CSGRDKPYEQYF.